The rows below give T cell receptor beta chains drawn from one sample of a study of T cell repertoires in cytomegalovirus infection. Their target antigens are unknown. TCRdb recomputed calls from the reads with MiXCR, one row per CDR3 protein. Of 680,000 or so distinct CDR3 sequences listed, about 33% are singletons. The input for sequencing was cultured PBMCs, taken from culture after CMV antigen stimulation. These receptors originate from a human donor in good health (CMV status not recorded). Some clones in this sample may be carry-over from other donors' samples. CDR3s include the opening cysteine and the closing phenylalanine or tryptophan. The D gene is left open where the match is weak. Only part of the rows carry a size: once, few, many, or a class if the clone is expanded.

cdr3_aa: CASRRPGTGKEKLFF; cdr3_nt: TGTGCCAGCAGACGCCCCGGGACAGGAAAAGAAAAACTGTTTTTT; clone_size: NA; d_call: TRBD1; cdr3_length: 15; j_call: TRBJ1-4; v_call: TRBV12-3/TRBV12-4
cdr3_aa: CASSRAYRDQITAQYF; cdr3_nt: TGTGCCAGCAGCCGAGCTTACCGGGACCAAATAACTGCCCAGTACTTC; clone_size: once; d_call: NA; cdr3_length: 16; j_call: TRBJ2-5; v_call: TRBV7-8
cdr3_aa: CSARNLQGSGANVLTF; cdr3_nt: TGCAGTGCTAGGAATCTACAGGGATCTGGGGCCAACGTCCTGACTTTC; clone_size: few; d_call: NA; cdr3_length: 16; j_call: TRBJ2-6; v_call: TRBV20-1
cdr3_aa: CASSSSPDTVGEQYF; cdr3_nt: TGTGCCAGCAGTTCTTCCCCGGACACGGTGGGCGAGCAGTACTTC; clone_size: NA; d_call: NA; cdr3_length: 15; j_call: TRBJ2-7; v_call: TRBV6-2/TRBV6-3
cdr3_aa: CASSFGDGFEAFF; cdr3_nt: TGTGCCAGCAGCTTTGGGGACGGCTTTGAAGCTTTCTTT; clone_size: NA; d_call: NA; cdr3_length: 13; j_call: TRBJ1-1; v_call: TRBV7-2
cdr3_aa: CASRATAGTVAEAFF; cdr3_nt: TGTGCCAGCAGGGCGACAGCGGGGACTGTGGCTGAAGCTTTCTTT; clone_size: few; d_call: NA; cdr3_length: 15; j_call: TRBJ1-1; v_call: TRBV6-5
cdr3_aa: CASRDSQQGADEAFF; cdr3_nt: TGTGCCAGCAGAGACTCCCAACAGGGGGCTGATGAAGCTTTCTTT; clone_size: many; d_call: TRBD1; cdr3_length: 15; j_call: TRBJ1-1; v_call: TRBV7-2
cdr3_aa: CASSQFGGVRAGNYEQYF; cdr3_nt: TGCGCCAGCAGCCAATTCGGAGGGGTCCGAGCGGGAAACTACGAGCAGTACTTC; clone_size: NA; d_call: TRBD2; cdr3_length: 18; j_call: TRBJ2-7; v_call: TRBV4-3
cdr3_aa: CASSLAPTANTEAFF; cdr3_nt: TGCGCCAGCAGCTTGGCCCCGACAGCGAACACTGAAGCTTTCTTT; clone_size: NA; d_call: NA; cdr3_length: 15; j_call: TRBJ1-1; v_call: TRBV5-1
cdr3_aa: CASSPAPAGLQETQYF; cdr3_nt: TGTGCCAGCAGTCCGGCCCCAGCCGGCCTACAAGAGACCCAGTACTTC; clone_size: NA; d_call: NA; cdr3_length: 16; j_call: TRBJ2-5; v_call: TRBV12-3/TRBV12-4
cdr3_aa: CASRGTANYGYTF; cdr3_nt: TGTGCCAGCAGAGGGACTGCTAACTATGGCTACACCTTC; clone_size: NA; d_call: NA; cdr3_length: 13; j_call: TRBJ1-2; v_call: TRBV12-3/TRBV12-4
cdr3_aa: CASVPGLADPTYNEQFF; cdr3_nt: TGTGCCAGCGTCCCGGGACTAGCGGACCCCACCTACAATGAGCAGTTCTTC; clone_size: NA; d_call: TRBD2; cdr3_length: 17; j_call: TRBJ2-1; v_call: TRBV10-3
cdr3_aa: CASSLARQAHQPQHF; cdr3_nt: TGTGCCAGCAGTTTAGCGAGGCAGGCCCATCAGCCCCAGCATTTT; clone_size: few; d_call: NA; cdr3_length: 15; j_call: TRBJ1-5; v_call: TRBV12-3/TRBV12-4
cdr3_aa: CASSPTAGESYNEQFF; cdr3_nt: TGTGCCAGCAGTCCTACTGCGGGGGAGTCCTACAATGAGCAGTTCTTC; clone_size: NA; d_call: TRBD2; cdr3_length: 16; j_call: TRBJ2-1; v_call: TRBV6-5
cdr3_aa: CASSPRGVFTDTQYF; cdr3_nt: TGTGCCAGCAGTCCTAGGGGGGTTTTCACAGATACGCAGTATTTT; clone_size: NA; d_call: NA; cdr3_length: 15; j_call: TRBJ2-3; v_call: TRBV12-3/TRBV12-4
cdr3_aa: CASSAGHLSSYEQYF; cdr3_nt: TGCGCCAGCAGCGCGGGACACCTGAGCTCCTACGAGCAGTACTTC; clone_size: NA; d_call: NA; cdr3_length: 15; j_call: TRBJ2-7; v_call: TRBV5-1
cdr3_aa: CASQTGTGDNEQFF; cdr3_nt: TGTGCCAGTCAAACCGGGACAGGGGACAATGAGCAGTTCTTC; clone_size: NA; d_call: TRBD1; cdr3_length: 14; j_call: TRBJ2-1; v_call: TRBV6-1
cdr3_aa: CASSLLAGSTYNEQFF; cdr3_nt: TGTGCCAGCAGCTTATTAGCGGGGTCGACCTACAATGAGCAGTTCTTC; clone_size: many; d_call: TRBD2; cdr3_length: 16; j_call: TRBJ2-1; v_call: TRBV7-2
cdr3_aa: CASRSGWETDTQYF; cdr3_nt: TGTGCCAGCAGATCGGGCTGGGAAACAGATACGCAGTATTTT; clone_size: NA; d_call: NA; cdr3_length: 14; j_call: TRBJ2-3; v_call: TRBV6-6
cdr3_aa: CASSVSSGDTQYF; cdr3_nt: TGTGCCAGCAGCGTCTCTAGCGGGGATACGCAGTATTTT; clone_size: once; d_call: TRBD2; cdr3_length: 13; j_call: TRBJ2-3; v_call: TRBV7-8
cdr3_aa: CASSRAGAPWPQHF; cdr3_nt: TGTGCCAGCAGCCGAGCGGGGGCGCCGTGGCCCCAGCATTTT; clone_size: few; d_call: NA; cdr3_length: 14; j_call: TRBJ1-5; v_call: TRBV12-3/TRBV12-4
cdr3_aa: CASSLDRGLGSPLHF; cdr3_nt: TGTGCCAGCAGCTTAGACAGGGGTTTAGGCTCACCCCTCCACTTT; clone_size: NA; d_call: TRBD1; cdr3_length: 15; j_call: TRBJ1-6; v_call: TRBV7-2
cdr3_aa: CASSRVGTGGLENTEAFF; cdr3_nt: TGTGCCAGCAGCCGTGTTGGGACAGGGGGTTTGGAGAACACTGAAGCTTTCTTT; clone_size: NA; d_call: TRBD1; cdr3_length: 18; j_call: TRBJ1-1; v_call: TRBV5-4
cdr3_aa: CASSWGQREQYF; cdr3_nt: TGTGCCAGCAGCTGGGGACAAAGAGAGCAGTACTTC; clone_size: NA; d_call: NA; cdr3_length: 12; j_call: TRBJ2-7; v_call: TRBV6-2/TRBV6-3
cdr3_aa: CASSFYEGPAFF; cdr3_nt: TGTGCCAGCAGTTTCTACGAAGGGCCAGCTTTCTTT; clone_size: many; d_call: NA; cdr3_length: 12; j_call: TRBJ1-1; v_call: TRBV7-2
cdr3_aa: CSATPRTSGTYNEQFF; cdr3_nt: TGCAGTGCTACCCCGAGGACTAGCGGGACTTACAATGAGCAGTTCTTC; clone_size: NA; d_call: TRBD2; cdr3_length: 16; j_call: TRBJ2-1; v_call: TRBV20-1
cdr3_aa: CASSQGGAGENGELFF; cdr3_nt: TGCGCCAGCAGCCAGGGAGGAGCGGGAGAGAACGGGGAGCTGTTTTTT; clone_size: NA; d_call: TRBD2; cdr3_length: 16; j_call: TRBJ2-2; v_call: TRBV4-3
cdr3_aa: CASSGSLYNEQFF; cdr3_nt: TGTGCCAGCTCGGGCAGTCTGTACAATGAGCAGTTCTTC; clone_size: once; d_call: NA; cdr3_length: 13; j_call: TRBJ2-1; v_call: TRBV6-6
cdr3_aa: CASGRDRHYEQYF; cdr3_nt: TGTGCCAGCGGCCGGGACAGACACTACGAGCAGTACTTC; clone_size: few; d_call: TRBD1; cdr3_length: 13; j_call: TRBJ2-7; v_call: TRBV6-1
cdr3_aa: CASSRATTGGARDTQYF; cdr3_nt: TGTGCCAGCAGCCGAGCAACGACAGGGGGCGCGAGGGATACGCAGTATTTT; clone_size: once; d_call: TRBD1; cdr3_length: 17; j_call: TRBJ2-3; v_call: TRBV5-4
cdr3_aa: CASKGDRLNQPQHF; cdr3_nt: TGTGCCAGCAAGGGCGACAGACTCAATCAGCCCCAGCATTTT; clone_size: NA; d_call: NA; cdr3_length: 14; j_call: TRBJ1-5; v_call: TRBV7-9
cdr3_aa: CASSRTSGANTGELFF; cdr3_nt: TGTGCCAGCAGCAGGACTAGCGGGGCGAACACCGGGGAGCTGTTTTTT; clone_size: few; d_call: TRBD2; cdr3_length: 16; j_call: TRBJ2-2; v_call: TRBV7-9
cdr3_aa: CSARDLSTGILENGYTF; cdr3_nt: TGCAGTGCTAGAGATTTGTCGACAGGCATCTTGGAGAATGGCTACACCTTC; clone_size: few; d_call: NA; cdr3_length: 17; j_call: TRBJ1-2; v_call: TRBV20-1
cdr3_aa: CASRGDSENTGELFF; cdr3_nt: TGTGCCAGCAGGGGTGACAGTGAAAACACCGGGGAGCTGTTTTTT; clone_size: NA; d_call: NA; cdr3_length: 15; j_call: TRBJ2-2; v_call: TRBV12-3/TRBV12-4
cdr3_aa: CASSPGGLAPYEQYF; cdr3_nt: TGTGCCAGCAGTCCCGGGGGACTAGCGCCTTACGAGCAGTACTTC; clone_size: few; d_call: TRBD2; cdr3_length: 15; j_call: TRBJ2-7; v_call: TRBV9
cdr3_aa: CSARDSTGSTDTQYF; cdr3_nt: TGCAGTGCTAGAGATTCGACGGGGTCCACAGATACGCAGTATTTT; clone_size: NA; d_call: NA; cdr3_length: 15; j_call: TRBJ2-3; v_call: TRBV20-1
cdr3_aa: CAIGEGNQETQYF; cdr3_nt: TGTGCCATAGGGGAGGGAAATCAAGAGACCCAGTACTTC; clone_size: NA; d_call: TRBD2; cdr3_length: 13; j_call: TRBJ2-5; v_call: TRBV10-3
cdr3_aa: CASSAPGRGTDTQYF; cdr3_nt: TGTGCCAGCAGTGCCCCCGGCCGGGGCACAGATACGCAGTATTTT; clone_size: NA; d_call: NA; cdr3_length: 15; j_call: TRBJ2-3; v_call: TRBV6-2/TRBV6-3
cdr3_aa: CASSQQGAEDTQYF; cdr3_nt: TGTGCCAGCAGCCAACAGGGGGCAGAAGATACGCAGTATTTT; clone_size: few; d_call: TRBD1; cdr3_length: 14; j_call: TRBJ2-3; v_call: TRBV7-9
cdr3_aa: CSASNSLNEQFF; cdr3_nt: TGCAGTGCTAGTAATAGCTTGAATGAGCAGTTCTTC; clone_size: NA; d_call: NA; cdr3_length: 12; j_call: TRBJ2-1; v_call: TRBV20-1
cdr3_aa: CASSTIGKDTEAFF; cdr3_nt: TGTGCCAGTAGTACGATAGGAAAGGACACTGAAGCTTTCTTT; clone_size: few; d_call: NA; cdr3_length: 14; j_call: TRBJ1-1; v_call: TRBV19
cdr3_aa: CASGLTGGSVDGYTF; cdr3_nt: TGTGCTAGTGGTTTGACAGGGGGATCGGTGGATGGCTACACCTTC; clone_size: NA; d_call: TRBD1; cdr3_length: 15; j_call: TRBJ1-2; v_call: TRBV12-5
cdr3_aa: CASSSTPYEAFF; cdr3_nt: TGTGCCAGCAGTTCGACTCCATACGAAGCTTTCTTT; clone_size: NA; d_call: NA; cdr3_length: 12; j_call: TRBJ1-1; v_call: TRBV28
cdr3_aa: CASSLTHNNEQFF; cdr3_nt: TGTGCCAGCAGCCTGACGCATAACAATGAGCAGTTCTTC; clone_size: NA; d_call: NA; cdr3_length: 13; j_call: TRBJ2-1; v_call: TRBV11-3
cdr3_aa: CSADRAIAGGDLARTQYF; cdr3_nt: TGCAGTGCCGACCGCGCCATAGCGGGGGGTGACTTAGCACGTACGCAGTATTTT; clone_size: few; d_call: TRBD2; cdr3_length: 18; j_call: TRBJ2-3; v_call: TRBV20-1
cdr3_aa: CASSLVLTGGGETQYF; cdr3_nt: TGTGCCAGCAGTTTAGTCCTAACGGGAGGAGGAGAGACCCAGTACTTC; clone_size: NA; d_call: TRBD2; cdr3_length: 16; j_call: TRBJ2-5; v_call: TRBV12-3/TRBV12-4
cdr3_aa: CASSLSGTGSTDTQYF; cdr3_nt: TGTGCCAGCAGCTTGTCCGGGACAGGGAGCACAGATACGCAGTATTTT; clone_size: NA; d_call: TRBD1; cdr3_length: 16; j_call: TRBJ2-3; v_call: TRBV5-6
cdr3_aa: CASSLQGAEKLFF; cdr3_nt: TGTGCCAGCAGCTTACAGGGGGCCGAAAAACTGTTTTTT; clone_size: many; d_call: TRBD1; cdr3_length: 13; j_call: TRBJ1-4; v_call: TRBV7-6
cdr3_aa: CASSSYLAKDTQYF; cdr3_nt: TGTGCCAGCAGCTCGTACCTGGCGAAAGATACGCAGTATTTT; clone_size: many; d_call: NA; cdr3_length: 14; j_call: TRBJ2-3; v_call: TRBV7-2
cdr3_aa: CASGTSREVGETQYF; cdr3_nt: TGTGCTAGTGGCACATCCCGGGAGGTCGGGGAGACCCAGTACTTC; clone_size: NA; d_call: TRBD2; cdr3_length: 15; j_call: TRBJ2-5; v_call: TRBV12-5
cdr3_aa: CASSIRKGGDEQFF; cdr3_nt: TGTGCCAGTAGTATTCGGAAGGGAGGAGATGAGCAGTTCTTC; clone_size: NA; d_call: NA; cdr3_length: 14; j_call: TRBJ2-1; v_call: TRBV19
cdr3_aa: CASSLGQTRGNTIYF; cdr3_nt: TGTGCCAGCAGCCTGGGACAGACCCGCGGAAACACCATATATTTT; clone_size: NA; d_call: TRBD1; cdr3_length: 15; j_call: TRBJ1-3; v_call: TRBV12-3/TRBV12-4